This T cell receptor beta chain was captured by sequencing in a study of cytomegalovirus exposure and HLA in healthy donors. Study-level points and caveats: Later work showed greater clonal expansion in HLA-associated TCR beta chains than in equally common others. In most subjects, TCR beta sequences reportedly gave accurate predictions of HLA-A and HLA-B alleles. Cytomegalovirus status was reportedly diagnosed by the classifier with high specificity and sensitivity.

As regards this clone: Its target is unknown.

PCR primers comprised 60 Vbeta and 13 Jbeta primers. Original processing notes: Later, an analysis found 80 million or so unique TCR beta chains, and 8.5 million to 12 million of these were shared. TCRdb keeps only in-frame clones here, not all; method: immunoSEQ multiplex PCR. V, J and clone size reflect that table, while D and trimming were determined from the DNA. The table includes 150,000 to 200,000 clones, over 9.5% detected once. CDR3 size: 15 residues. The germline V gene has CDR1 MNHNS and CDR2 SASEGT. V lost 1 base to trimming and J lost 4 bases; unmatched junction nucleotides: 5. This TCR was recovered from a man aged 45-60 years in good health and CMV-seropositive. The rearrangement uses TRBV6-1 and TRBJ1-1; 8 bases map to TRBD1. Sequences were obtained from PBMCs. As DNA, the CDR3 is TGTGCCAGCAGTGAAGAGGACAGGGTAGGCACTGAAGCTTTCTTT. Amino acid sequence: CASSEEDRVGTEAFF.